This paragraph covers one T cell receptor beta chain sequence. The assay was immunoSEQ multiplex PCR, and TCRdb's table has in-frame clones only and misses some. The table includes some 98,000 clones, 70% to 90% detected once. This record belongs to a study of cytomegalovirus exposure and HLA in healthy donors. The receptor was isolated from a woman aged 25 to 39 in good health and CMV-seronegative. Sequencing was carried out using PBMCs.

The CDR3 DNA is TGCGCCAGCAGCCAAATGCCGGACTTCTATAGTCTGAATGAGCAGTTCTTC. It specifies CASSQMPDFYSLNEQFF. The rearrangement joins TRBV4-3 to TRBJ2-1; D is perhaps TRBD2 (5 bases). This CDR3 has 17 residues. Trimming shortened V by 2 bases and J by 7 bases, and 21 bases separated the two germline ends. Germline loops: CDR1 LGHNA, CDR2 YSLEER.